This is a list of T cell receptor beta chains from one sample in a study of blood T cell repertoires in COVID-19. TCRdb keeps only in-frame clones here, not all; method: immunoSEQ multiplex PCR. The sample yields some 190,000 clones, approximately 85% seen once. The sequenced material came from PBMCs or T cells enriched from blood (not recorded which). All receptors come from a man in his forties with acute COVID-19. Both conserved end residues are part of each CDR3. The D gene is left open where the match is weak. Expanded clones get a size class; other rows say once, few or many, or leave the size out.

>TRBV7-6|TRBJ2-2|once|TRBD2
CASSHPSGSGGELFF
TGTGCCAGCAGCCACCCTAGCGGGAGTGGCGGGGAGCTGTTTTTT
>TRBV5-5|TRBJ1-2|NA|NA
CASSLGGLASYGYTF
TGTGCCAGCAGCTTGGGGGGCCTGGCTAGCTATGGCTACACCTTC
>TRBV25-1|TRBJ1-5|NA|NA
CASSTGGNQPQHF
TGTGCCAGCAGTACAGGTGGCAATCAGCCCCAGCATTTT
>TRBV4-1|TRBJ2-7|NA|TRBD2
CASSPTPGTNYEQYF
TGCGCCAGCAGCCCTACCCCCGGGACTAACTACGAGCAGTACTTC
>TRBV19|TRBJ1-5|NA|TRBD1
CASTLRGQYQPQHF
TGTGCCAGTACCTTACGGGGACAGTATCAGCCCCAGCATTTT
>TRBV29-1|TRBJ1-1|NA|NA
CSVSYGVDTEAFF
TGCAGCGTGTCGTACGGGGTGGACACTGAAGCTTTCTTT
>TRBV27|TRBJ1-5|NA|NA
CASSPRRVNQPQHF
TGTGCCAGCAGTCCACGGAGGGTTAATCAGCCCCAGCATTTT
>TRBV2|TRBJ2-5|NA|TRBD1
CASRERTGLSLTGETQYF
TGTGCCAGCAGAGAGCGGACAGGATTATCCCTGACAGGAGAGACCCAGTACTTC
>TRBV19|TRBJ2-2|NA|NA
CASSQIGELFF
TGTGCCAGTAGTCAAATCGGGGAGCTGTTTTTT
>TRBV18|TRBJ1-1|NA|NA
CASSPLSNMNTEAFF
TGTGCCAGCTCACCTCTTAGCAACATGAACACTGAAGCTTTCTTT
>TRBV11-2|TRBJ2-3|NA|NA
CASSLGGSDTQYF
TGTGCCAGCAGCTTAGGAGGGTCAGATACGCAGTATTTT
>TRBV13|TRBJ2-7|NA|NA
CASSLAGSRVYEQYF
TGTGCCAGCAGCTTGGCGGGTTCGAGGGTCTACGAGCAGTACTTC
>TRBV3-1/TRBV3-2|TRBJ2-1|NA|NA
CASSGQEQFF
TGTGCCAGCAGCGGACAGGAGCAGTTCTTC
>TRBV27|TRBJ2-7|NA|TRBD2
CASSPSGLAETYEQYF
TGTGCCAGCAGTCCCTCGGGACTAGCGGAGACTTACGAGCAGTACTTC
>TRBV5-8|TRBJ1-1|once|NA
CASSLPGPRHTEAFF
TGTGCCAGCAGCTTGCCAGGGCCCAGGCACACTGAAGCTTTCTTT
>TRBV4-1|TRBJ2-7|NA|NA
CASSHPGWEQYF
TGCGCCAGCAGCCACCCGGGGTGGGAGCAGTACTTC
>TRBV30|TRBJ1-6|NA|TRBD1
CAWQGARGESPLHF
TGTGCCTGGCAGGGGGCGCGGGGAGAATCACCCCTCCACTTT
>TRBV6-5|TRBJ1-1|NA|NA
CASSYSTGEAFF
TGTGCCAGCAGTTACTCGACGGGGGAAGCTTTCTTT
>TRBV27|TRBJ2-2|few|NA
CASSTGGGELFF
TGTGCCAGCAGTACCGGGGGCGGGGAGCTGTTTTTT
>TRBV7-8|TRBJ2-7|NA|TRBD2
CASSSPGLAGGIPYEQYF
TGTGCCAGCAGCTCTCCGGGACTAGCGGGAGGAATCCCGTACGAGCAGTACTTC
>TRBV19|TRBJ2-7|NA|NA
CASSIPGFSYEQYF
TGTGCCAGTAGTATTCCAGGGTTCTCCTACGAGCAGTACTTC
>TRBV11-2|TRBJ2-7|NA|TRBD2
CASSSRLAASYEQYF
TGTGCCAGCAGCTCAAGACTAGCGGCCTCTTACGAGCAGTACTTC
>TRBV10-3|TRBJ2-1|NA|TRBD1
CATGDRGLNEQFF
TGTGCCACCGGGGACAGGGGGCTCAATGAGCAGTTCTTC
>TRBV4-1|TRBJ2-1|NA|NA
CASSPLWERISEQFF
TGCGCCAGCAGCCCCCTCTGGGAGAGGATATCTGAGCAGTTCTTC
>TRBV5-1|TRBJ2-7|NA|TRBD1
CAIPGQAYEQYF
TGCGCCATTCCGGGACAGGCGTACGAGCAGTACTTC
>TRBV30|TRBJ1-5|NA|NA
CAWSGAGIGQPQHF
TGTGCCTGGAGTGGGGCAGGGATCGGCCAGCCCCAGCATTTT
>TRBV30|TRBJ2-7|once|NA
CAWSLGLTYEQYF
TGTGCCTGGAGTCTTGGACTAACCTACGAGCAGTACTTC
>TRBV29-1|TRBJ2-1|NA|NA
CSVVEGSSYEQFF
TGCAGCGTTGTGGAAGGGTCTAGCTATGAGCAGTTCTTC
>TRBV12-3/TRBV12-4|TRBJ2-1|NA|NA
CASSLNINEQFF
TGTGCCAGCAGTTTAAACATTAATGAGCAGTTCTTC
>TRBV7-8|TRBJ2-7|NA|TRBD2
CASSSGVLAGGVGEQYF
TGTGCCAGCAGCTCGGGGGTACTAGCGGGAGGAGTGGGAGAGCAGTACTTC
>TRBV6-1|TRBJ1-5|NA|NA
CASSESGSSRPQHF
TGTGCCAGCAGTGAGTCGGGATCCAGTAGGCCCCAGCATTTT
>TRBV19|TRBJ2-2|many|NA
CASSIDGGTGELFF
TGTGCCAGTAGTATAGATGGCGGGACCGGGGAGCTGTTTTTT
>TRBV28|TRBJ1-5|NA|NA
CASSPTEYSNQPQHF
TGTGCCAGCAGCCCGACAGAATATAGCAATCAGCCCCAGCATTTT
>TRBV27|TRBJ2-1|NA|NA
CASSPQGSGRYNEQFF
TGTGCCAGCAGTCCCCAAGGGAGCGGGCGTTACAATGAGCAGTTCTTC
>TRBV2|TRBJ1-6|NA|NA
CASSPGLNSPLHF
TGTGCCAGCAGTCCAGGGTTGAATTCACCCCTCCACTTT
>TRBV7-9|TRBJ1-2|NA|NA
CASSLLAGNYGYTF
TGTGCCAGCAGCTTGCTCGCGGGGAATTATGGCTACACCTTC
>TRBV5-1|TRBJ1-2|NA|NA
CASSLEGEPTGGYTF
TGCGCCAGCAGCTTGGAGGGGGAACCTACCGGCGGCTACACCTTC
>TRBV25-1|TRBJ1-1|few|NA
CASSGRQEGHTEAFF
TGTGCCAGCAGTGGAAGACAGGAAGGACACACTGAAGCTTTCTTT
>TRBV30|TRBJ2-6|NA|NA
CAWSGLGAGANVLTF
TGTGCCTGGAGCGGCCTCGGGGCTGGGGCCAACGTCCTGACTTTC
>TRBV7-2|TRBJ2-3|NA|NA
CASSLSVERTFTDTQYF
TGTGCCAGCAGCTTATCAGTGGAGCGGACGTTCACAGATACGCAGTATTTT
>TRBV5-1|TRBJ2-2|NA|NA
CASTAYPGAPGELFF
TGCGCCAGCACCGCTTACCCAGGGGCTCCCGGGGAGCTGTTTTTT
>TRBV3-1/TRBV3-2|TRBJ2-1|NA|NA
CASNPASGSYNEQFF
TGTGCCAGCAACCCGGCTTCGGGGTCCTACAATGAGCAGTTCTTC
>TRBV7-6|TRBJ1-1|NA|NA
CASSMEVDTEAFF
TGTGCCAGCAGCATGGAGGTGGACACTGAAGCTTTCTTT
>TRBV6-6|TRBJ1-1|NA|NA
CASIGLEGNTEAFF
TGTGCCAGCATCGGTTTAGAGGGGAACACTGAAGCTTTCTTT
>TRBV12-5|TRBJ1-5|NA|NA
CASGFLGAGCQPQHF
TGTGCTAGTGGTTTTCTGGGGGCGGGTTGTCAGCCCCAGCATTTT
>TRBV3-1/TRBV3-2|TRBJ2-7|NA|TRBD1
CASSQGRRAQGLGGEQYF
TGTGCCAGCAGCCAAGGGCGCAGGGCACAGGGGCTTGGTGGCGAGCAGTACTTC
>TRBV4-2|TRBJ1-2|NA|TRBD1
CASSQETGRRDYGYTF
TGTGCCAGCAGCCAAGAGACAGGGCGTAGGGACTATGGCTACACCTTC
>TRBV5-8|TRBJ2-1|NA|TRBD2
CASSLGLVGYNEQFF
TGTGCCAGCAGCCTCGGACTAGTGGGCTACAATGAGCAGTTCTTC
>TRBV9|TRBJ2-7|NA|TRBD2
CASSVGGSPHEQYF
TGTGCCAGCAGCGTAGGCGGGAGTCCCCACGAGCAGTACTTC